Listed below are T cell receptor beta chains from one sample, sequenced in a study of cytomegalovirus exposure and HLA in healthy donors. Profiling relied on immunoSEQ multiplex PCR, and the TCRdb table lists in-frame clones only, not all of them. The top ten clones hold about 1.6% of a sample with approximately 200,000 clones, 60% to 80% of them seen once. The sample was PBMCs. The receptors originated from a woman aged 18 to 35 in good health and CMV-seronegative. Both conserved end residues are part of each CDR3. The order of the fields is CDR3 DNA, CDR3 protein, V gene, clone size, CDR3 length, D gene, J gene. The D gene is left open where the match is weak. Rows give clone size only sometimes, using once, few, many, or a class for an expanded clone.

CDR3nt: TGTGCCAGCAGCCCAACAGGGGGCGCGACTGAAGCTTTCTTT
CDR3aa: CASSPTGGATEAFF
v_gene: TRBV27
abundance: once
len: 14
d_gene: TRBD1
j_gene: TRBJ1-1

CDR3nt: TGTGCCAGCAGTGTCGGACAGGTTAGCAATCAGCCCCAGCATTTT
CDR3aa: CASSVGQVSNQPQHF
v_gene: TRBV6-1
abundance: -
len: 15
d_gene: TRBD1
j_gene: TRBJ1-5

CDR3nt: TGCGCCAGCAGATCCAGTCCCGGGACAGGGGGCGTCAATGAGCAGTTCTTC
CDR3aa: CASRSSPGTGGVNEQFF
v_gene: TRBV5-1
abundance: -
len: 17
d_gene: TRBD1
j_gene: TRBJ2-1

CDR3nt: TGTGCCAGCAGCTTGGAGGGAGGTTATTCACCCCTCCACTTT
CDR3aa: CASSLEGGYSPLHF
v_gene: TRBV7-3
abundance: -
len: 14
d_gene: -
j_gene: TRBJ1-6

CDR3nt: TGCGCCAGCGCGGACACGGCTAACACTGAAGCTTTCTTT
CDR3aa: CASADTANTEAFF
v_gene: TRBV5-1
abundance: -
len: 13
d_gene: -
j_gene: TRBJ1-1

CDR3nt: TGTGCCAGCAGCTTAGAATCCAGGGGGCCCGGCTACACCTTC
CDR3aa: CASSLESRGPGYTF
v_gene: TRBV7-8
abundance: -
len: 14
d_gene: TRBD1
j_gene: TRBJ1-2

CDR3nt: TGTGCCAGCAGCTACACTAGCGGGGGGGCCTCTCACTACAATGAGCAGTTCTTC
CDR3aa: CASSYTSGGASHYNEQFF
v_gene: TRBV5-5
abundance: -
len: 18
d_gene: TRBD2
j_gene: TRBJ2-1

CDR3nt: TGCGCCAGCAGTGAGGGGCAAGAGGGTGAGGAGACCCAGTACTTC
CDR3aa: CASSEGQEGEETQYF
v_gene: TRBV10-2
abundance: -
len: 15
d_gene: -
j_gene: TRBJ2-5

CDR3nt: TGTGCCAGCAGCTTACCCGGTACCTACGAGCAGTACTTC
CDR3aa: CASSLPGTYEQYF
v_gene: TRBV7-8
abundance: once
len: 13
d_gene: -
j_gene: TRBJ2-7

CDR3nt: TGTGCCATCAGGTCCGCCGGAGAGAATCAGCCCCAGCATTTT
CDR3aa: CAIRSAGENQPQHF
v_gene: TRBV10-3
abundance: -
len: 14
d_gene: -
j_gene: TRBJ1-5

CDR3nt: TGTGCCAGCAGTCCACCCGACAGCCTCTATGGCTACACCTTC
CDR3aa: CASSPPDSLYGYTF
v_gene: TRBV28
abundance: -
len: 14
d_gene: -
j_gene: TRBJ1-2

CDR3nt: TGTGCCAGCAGCGGGGGACTAGCGGTCCCCAATGAGCAGTTCTTC
CDR3aa: CASSGGLAVPNEQFF
v_gene: TRBV9
abundance: -
len: 15
d_gene: TRBD2
j_gene: TRBJ2-1

CDR3nt: TGCGCCAGCAGCCTCCTGACAGGAGGATTGGTAGATACGCAGTATTTT
CDR3aa: CASSLLTGGLVDTQYF
v_gene: TRBV5-1
abundance: -
len: 16
d_gene: -
j_gene: TRBJ2-3

CDR3nt: TGTGCCAGCAGCGAGGGACTAGCGGGAGTCGAGCAGTACTTC
CDR3aa: CASSEGLAGVEQYF
v_gene: TRBV7-9
abundance: -
len: 14
d_gene: TRBD2
j_gene: TRBJ2-7

CDR3nt: TGTGCCAGCAGCTCCGGGACTCCGAGCCCCTACGAGCAGTACTTC
CDR3aa: CASSSGTPSPYEQYF
v_gene: TRBV7-9
abundance: once
len: 15
d_gene: -
j_gene: TRBJ2-7

CDR3nt: TGTGCCAGCTCAGGACAGGGGAGGGGAAGGTACAATCAGCCCCAGCATTTT
CDR3aa: CASSGQGRGRYNQPQHF
v_gene: TRBV18
abundance: -
len: 17
d_gene: TRBD1
j_gene: TRBJ1-5

CDR3nt: TGTGCCAGCAGCTTGGCCGGTGGCCGGAGGGGGACCCAGTACTTC
CDR3aa: CASSLAGGRRGTQYF
v_gene: TRBV5-8
abundance: -
len: 15
d_gene: -
j_gene: TRBJ2-5

CDR3nt: TGTGCCAGCAGCTTAGACAGGGGGCCTGGCTATGGCTACACCTTC
CDR3aa: CASSLDRGPGYGYTF
v_gene: TRBV11-2
abundance: -
len: 15
d_gene: TRBD1
j_gene: TRBJ1-2

CDR3nt: TGTGCCAGCTCGCCGGGACAGCCGACCTACGAGCAGTACTTC
CDR3aa: CASSPGQPTYEQYF
v_gene: TRBV18
abundance: -
len: 14
d_gene: TRBD1
j_gene: TRBJ2-7

CDR3nt: TGTGCCAGCAGCTTAGAGTCGACTCCATCCTACGAGCAGTACTTC
CDR3aa: CASSLESTPSYEQYF
v_gene: TRBV7-6
abundance: -
len: 15
d_gene: -
j_gene: TRBJ2-7

CDR3nt: TGCGCCAGCAGCCAAGAGGGGGAGGGAGAAAAACTGTTTTTT
CDR3aa: CASSQEGEGEKLFF
v_gene: TRBV4-3
abundance: once
len: 14
d_gene: -
j_gene: TRBJ1-4

CDR3nt: TGTGCCAGCAGTGGTCGCGCAGGGCTGAATGAAAAACTGTTTTTT
CDR3aa: CASSGRAGLNEKLFF
v_gene: TRBV6-5
abundance: -
len: 15
d_gene: -
j_gene: TRBJ1-4

CDR3nt: TGTGCCATCAGTCTGGAGAGGCAAGAGACCCAGTACTTC
CDR3aa: CAISLERQETQYF
v_gene: TRBV10-3
abundance: -
len: 13
d_gene: -
j_gene: TRBJ2-5

CDR3nt: TGTGCCAGCAGTGGAGGGAGCGACTACGTCCTGACTTTC
CDR3aa: CASSGGSDYVLTF
v_gene: TRBV6-1
abundance: few
len: 13
d_gene: -
j_gene: TRBJ2-6

CDR3nt: TGTGCCAGCAGTTTATACCCAGGGGCTGGGGGAGAGACCCAGTACTTC
CDR3aa: CASSLYPGAGGETQYF
v_gene: TRBV27
abundance: -
len: 16
d_gene: -
j_gene: TRBJ2-5

CDR3nt: TGTGCCAGCAGTACGACAGGGAACTATGGCTACACCTTC
CDR3aa: CASSTTGNYGYTF
v_gene: TRBV14
abundance: -
len: 13
d_gene: TRBD1
j_gene: TRBJ1-2

CDR3nt: TGTGCCAGCACCGGGAGTAGGGGTTTGAACACTGAAGCTTTCTTT
CDR3aa: CASTGSRGLNTEAFF
v_gene: TRBV2
abundance: -
len: 15
d_gene: -
j_gene: TRBJ1-1

CDR3nt: TGTGCCAGCAGCTTGGAGGGGTCAGAGACCCAGTACTTC
CDR3aa: CASSLEGSETQYF
v_gene: TRBV5-6
abundance: -
len: 13
d_gene: -
j_gene: TRBJ2-5

CDR3nt: TGTGCCAGCAGCCCGACCAAAACAGGGAAAAACGGAAACACCATATATTTT
CDR3aa: CASSPTKTGKNGNTIYF
v_gene: TRBV9
abundance: -
len: 17
d_gene: -
j_gene: TRBJ1-3

CDR3nt: TGTGCCAGCACCCGGGGGAATGAGCAGTTCTTC
CDR3aa: CASTRGNEQFF
v_gene: TRBV7-9
abundance: -
len: 11
d_gene: -
j_gene: TRBJ2-1

CDR3nt: TGCGCCAGCAGCTTGTCACAACAGGGTAATTCACCCCTCCACTTT
CDR3aa: CASSLSQQGNSPLHF
v_gene: TRBV5-1
abundance: -
len: 15
d_gene: -
j_gene: TRBJ1-6

CDR3nt: TGTGCCAGCAGAAGGGACTTTAACACTGAAGCTTTCTTT
CDR3aa: CASRRDFNTEAFF
v_gene: TRBV2
abundance: -
len: 13
d_gene: -
j_gene: TRBJ1-1

CDR3nt: TGTGCCAGCAGCTTAAGACAGATAACTAACTATGGCTACACCTTC
CDR3aa: CASSLRQITNYGYTF
v_gene: TRBV7-2
abundance: -
len: 15
d_gene: -
j_gene: TRBJ1-2

CDR3nt: TGTGCCAGCAGCTTAGGTGGGAGTGGCACAGATACGCAGTATTTT
CDR3aa: CASSLGGSGTDTQYF
v_gene: TRBV7-9
abundance: -
len: 15
d_gene: -
j_gene: TRBJ2-3

CDR3nt: TGTGCCAGCAGTTTATCGCCAGGGGAGGGTGGCTACACCTTC
CDR3aa: CASSLSPGEGGYTF
v_gene: TRBV27
abundance: -
len: 14
d_gene: -
j_gene: TRBJ1-2

CDR3nt: TGTGCCAGCACTGTCTCGTCGGCAGGGCGTGGAAATCAGCCCCAGCATTTT
CDR3aa: CASTVSSAGRGNQPQHF
v_gene: TRBV28
abundance: -
len: 17
d_gene: -
j_gene: TRBJ1-5

CDR3nt: TGTGCCAGCAGCCCGCCGGGACAGGGAGCCTCTCGGAATTCACCCCTCCACTTT
CDR3aa: CASSPPGQGASRNSPLHF
v_gene: TRBV7-2
abundance: few
len: 18
d_gene: TRBD1
j_gene: TRBJ1-6

CDR3nt: TGTGCCAGCAGCCTGGGCCGTCAGGGCTACACCTTC
CDR3aa: CASSLGRQGYTF
v_gene: TRBV5-6
abundance: -
len: 12
d_gene: -
j_gene: TRBJ1-2